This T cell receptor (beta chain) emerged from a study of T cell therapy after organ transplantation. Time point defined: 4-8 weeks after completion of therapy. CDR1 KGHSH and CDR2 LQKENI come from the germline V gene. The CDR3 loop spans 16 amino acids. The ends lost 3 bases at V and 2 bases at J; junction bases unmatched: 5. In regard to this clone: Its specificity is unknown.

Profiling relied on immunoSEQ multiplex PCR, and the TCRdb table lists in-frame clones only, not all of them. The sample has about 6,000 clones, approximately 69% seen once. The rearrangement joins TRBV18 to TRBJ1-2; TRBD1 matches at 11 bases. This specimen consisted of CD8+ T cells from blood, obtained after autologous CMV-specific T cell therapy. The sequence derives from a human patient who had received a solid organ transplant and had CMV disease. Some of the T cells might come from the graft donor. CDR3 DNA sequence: TGTGCCAGCTCACCGAGGACAGGGGGCGCGAACTATGGCTACACCTTC. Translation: CASSPRTGGANYGYTF.